This TCR beta chain was sequenced during a study of cytomegalovirus exposure and HLA in healthy donors. Overall study findings and caveats: Overall, under 200 TCR beta chains were annotated as cytomegalovirus-associated. A later analysis by the authors found several of the most significant clusters apparently linked to common viral pathogens. Some V segments (TRBV6-2 and TRBV6-3 among them) were excluded as indistinguishable. A few chains linked to CMV were shown in vitro to be specific for CMV antigens.

Concerning this clone itself: Its antigen is unknown.

Both 60 Vbeta primers and 13 Jbeta primers went into the PCR. Libraries were prepared by immunoSEQ multiplex PCR; TCRdb keeps only in-frame clonotypes and omits some of them. The sample shows approximately 190,000 clones, about four fifths of them seen only once. Trimming took 5 bases from V and 5 from J, leaving 16 bases between them. The V gene's germline CDR1 is SGHDT and CDR2 YYEEEE. The CDR3 totals 14 residues. V gene TRBV5-6 combines with J gene TRBJ2-5; a possible D gene is TRBD2 (6 bases). Sequenced sample: PBMCs. The sequence was obtained from a man aged 40-49 years in good health and CMV-seropositive. In DNA, the CDR3 is TGTGCCAGCAGAACCCGGGACTTCGCGGAGACCCAGTACTTC. It encodes CASRTRDFAETQYF. Full variable domain (missing parts from reference TRBV5-6 and TRBJ2-5): DAGVTQSPTHLIKTRGQQVTLRCSPKSGHDTVSWYQQALGQGPQFIFQYYEEEERQRGNFPDRFSGHQFPNYSSELNVNALLLGDSALYLCASRTRDFAETQYFGPGTRLLVL.